The 15 T cell receptor beta chains below were found in one sample sequenced in a study of shared clonotypes between healthy human individuals. Sequencing used immunoSEQ multiplex PCR; TCRdb keeps in-frame clones, though not all of them. The table shows 95,000 to 120,000 clones, with 55% to 80% occurring only once. The sequenced sample consisted of memory CD8+ T cells sorted from blood. Subset described: CD45RO+ cells pooled with CCR7-negative TemRA cells. These receptors all stem from a woman between 25 and 40 years old in good health.

The table lists this clone with a few counts. The gene calls are TRBV9 and TRBJ2-1; D remains unclear. Germline CDR1 is SGDLS and CDR2 is YYNGEE. The CDR3 covers 13 residues. V lost 3 bases, J lost 8 bases, and 12 bases lay in between. CDR3 DNA: TGTGCCAGCAGCGCATATAAGATGGATGAGCAGTTCTTC. Translation gives CASSAYKMDEQFF.

The genes are TRBV14 and TRBJ2-3, with unresolved D. There are 15 residues in the CDR3. The V and J ends lost 1 base and 5 bases respectively, with 13 bases between them. Germline CDR1 reads SGHDN; CDR2 reads FVKESK. The CDR3 coding sequence is TGTGCCAGCAGCCAAGTAGGTGGTTCGGGAGATACGCAGTATTTT. This encodes CASSQVGGSGDTQYF.

This sequence joins TRBV15 and TRBJ1-4; no firm D call. CDR1 is LNHNV and CDR2 is YYDKDF in the germline V gene (reference sequence). This CDR3 has 14 residues. V was pared by 0 bases and J by 6 bases, with 8 bases between. The CDR3 loop is CATSRDSGDEKLFF. The CDR3, as DNA: TGTGCCACCAGCAGAGATAGTGGCGATGAAAAACTGTTTTTT.

CDR3 coding DNA: TGTGCCAGCAGCAAACAGGATAGCAATCAGCCCCAGCATTTT. Its protein product is CASSKQDSNQPQHF. The chain carries TRBV7-2 and TRBJ1-5; maybe TRBD1 (5 bases). CDR1 is SGHTA, CDR2 FQGNSA, per germline. Trimming pared 5 bases from V and 0 bases from J, leaving 8 bases between. The CDR3 extends over 14 amino acids. Together with reference TRBV7-2 and TRBJ1-5, the CDR3 gives the full variable domain: GAGVSQSPSNKVTEKGKDVELRCDPISGHTALYWYRQSLGQGLEFLIYFQGNSAPDKSGLPSDRFSAERTGGSVSTLTIQRTQQEDSAVYLCASSKQDSNQPQHFGDGTRLSIL.

The chain employs TRBV21-1 and TRBJ2-3; the table gives TRBD2 as D, unverified against the DNA. TRBV21-1 is a pseudogene locus. The CDR3 is made up of 16 amino acids. Here the CDR3 reads CASSSVVAVMQDTQYF. CDR3 DNA: TGTGCCAGCAGTAGTGTCGTAGCAGTCATGCAAGATACGCAGTATTTT.

This clone has only a few counts. This chain uses TRBV6-4 with TRBJ2-1; TRBD2 agrees at 8 bases. The CDR3 sequence is 13 residues long. CDR1 is MRHNA and CDR2 is SNTAGT in the germline V gene. Trimming took 6 bases from V and 10 from J; bases not matched to a gene: 8. CDR3 protein: CASSTGTSGEQFF. The CDR3 DNA is TGTGCCAGCAGCACCGGGACTAGTGGGGAGCAGTTCTTC.

The chain employs TRBV18 and TRBJ2-5, with D possibly being TRBD2 (6 bases). The last part of the DNA fits TRBJ2-7 better; the J call may be wrong. Germline V lookup: CDR1 KGHSH, CDR2 LQKENI. There are 15 residues in the CDR3. The chain's CDR3 is CASSPGLAISYEQYF. CDR3 nucleotide sequence: TGTGCCAGCTCACCTGGGCTAGCGATCTCCTACGAGCAGTACTTC.

As for this clone: Other DNA sequences in this specimen translate into the identical CDR3. The chain carries TRBV6-1 and TRBJ1-3; D gene unclear. Germline V CDR1 and CDR2: MNHNS, SASEGT. The CDR3 consists of 12 residues. V lost 3 bases to trimming and J lost 2 bases, with 2 bases between them. CDR3 sequence: CASSDPGNTIYF. As DNA, the CDR3 is TGTGCCAGCAGTGACCCTGGAAACACCATATATTTT.

V usage is TRBV25-1 and J usage is TRBJ2-2; TRBD2 matches at 9 bases. The V and J ends lost 2 bases and 1 base, in that order; junction bases with no gene match: 8. Germline CDR1 and CDR2: MGHDK and SYGVNS. The CDR3 has 18 residues. CDR3 loop: CASSELASGTQNTGELFF. The CDR3, as DNA: TGTGCCAGCAGTGAACTGGCTAGCGGGACCCAGAACACCGGGGAGCTGTTTTTT.

The V and J genes are TRBV7-9 and TRBJ2-2; 7 bases are a match to TRBD2. Germline V gene lookup returns CDR1 SEHNR and CDR2 FQNEAQ (reference sequence). The V gene end was trimmed by 8 bases and the J gene end by 5 bases; junction bases not matched to a gene: 8. The CDR3 is 14 residues long. The CDR3 is CASVRGLNTGELFF. As DNA, the CDR3 is TGTGCCAGCGTGCGGGGGTTGAATACCGGGGAGCTGTTTTTT.

This clone turned up a few times. This chain uses TRBV6-1 with TRBJ1-3, with no clear D. Germline V gene sequence: CDR1 MNHNS, CDR2 SASEGT. The CDR3 covers 16 residues. Trimming left V 1 base short and J 0 bases short, with 10 bases between. The CDR3 sequence is CASSEESDLSGNTIYF. The CDR3 DNA follows: TGTGCCAGCAGTGAAGAGAGCGACCTCTCTGGAAACACCATATATTTT.

The chain joins TRBV7-3 to TRBJ2-3; TRBD1 might be the D (5 bases). Trimming left V 5 bases short and J 0 bases short, with 18 bases between. The CDR3 has 17 amino acids. The germline CDR1 and CDR2 sequences are SGHTA and FQGTGA. The CDR3 region has the DNA TGTGCCAGCAGCCGGCAGGGTACCAAGACTAGCACAGATACGCAGTATTTT. Translated: CASSRQGTKTSTDTQYF.

The sample holds a few counts of this clone. The rearrangement joins TRBV21-1 to TRBJ2-5; the DNA was not compared with TRBD2, the D call given in the table. The DNA end lines up better with TRBJ2-7; the J call may be wrong. TRBV21-1 is a pseudogene. The CDR3 is 15 amino acids. CDR3 sequence (DNA): TGTGCCAGCAGCAAGCGGCGGGAGGAATGCTACGAGCAGTACTTC. Translated: CASSKRREECYEQYF.

This clone turned up a few times. V usage is TRBV7-3 and J usage is TRBJ2-3, with D hard to call. This CDR3 has 12 amino acids. Germline CDR1 SGHTA, CDR2 FQGTGA. V was shortened by 2 bases and J by 6 bases, with 6 bases between the two germline ends. The CDR3 here is CASSLYGDTQYF. Here the CDR3 DNA reads TGTGCCAGCAGCTTATACGGGGATACGCAGTATTTT.

To note about this clone: The sample carries other DNA sequences with the same CDR3. The chain is built from TRBV18 and TRBJ2-3; D call uncertain. CDR3 length: 12 residues. The V end was cut by 3 bases, the J end by 4 bases, with 5 bases between. Germline values: CDR1 KGHSH, CDR2 LQKENI. This CDR3 is CASSPAPDTQYF. CDR3 DNA sequence: TGTGCCAGCTCACCGGCACCAGATACGCAGTATTTT.